Sequencing of this T cell receptor beta chain was carried out in a study of blood T cells in healthy people across ages. CDR3 length: 17 residues. Germline CDR1 is SNHLY and CDR2 is FYNNEI. The V gene lost 2 bases and the J gene lost 5 bases, with 21 bases spanning the gap. A second about 7 to 11 cycle PCR used barcoded and J-beta primers. Every cDNA molecule bore a tag from a template-switch adaptor containing 12 random nucleotides. TCRdb reanalysed the 5' RACE reads using MiXCR and keeps one entry per CDR3 protein. This repertoire shows over 1,200,000 distinct CDR3 sequences, approximately 59% found once; its top ten account for 5% to 7%. Each donor's blood draw was 7.5 to 10 milliliters of peripheral blood.

The chain has TRBV2 and TRBJ2-5, with D perhaps matching TRBD1 (6 bases). Sequencing was performed on blood. This receptor was taken from a man between 18 and 29 years old in good health. The CDR3 nucleotides read TGTGCCAGCAGTGAACTCTTATGGTCAGGGGTTGGGGAGACCCAGTACTTC. Translation: CASSELLWSGVGETQYF.